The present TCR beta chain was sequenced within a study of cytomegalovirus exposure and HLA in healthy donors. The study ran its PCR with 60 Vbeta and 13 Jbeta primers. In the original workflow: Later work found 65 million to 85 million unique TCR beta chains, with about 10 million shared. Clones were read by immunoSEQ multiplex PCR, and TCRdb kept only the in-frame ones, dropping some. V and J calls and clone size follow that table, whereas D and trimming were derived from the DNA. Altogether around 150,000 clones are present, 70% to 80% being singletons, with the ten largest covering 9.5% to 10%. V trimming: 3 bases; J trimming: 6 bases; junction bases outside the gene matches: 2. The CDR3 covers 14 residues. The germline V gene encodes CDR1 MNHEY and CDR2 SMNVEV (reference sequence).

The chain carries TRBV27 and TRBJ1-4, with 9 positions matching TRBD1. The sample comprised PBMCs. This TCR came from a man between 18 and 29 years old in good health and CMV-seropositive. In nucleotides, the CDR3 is TGTGCCAGCAGTTTTTACAGGGGGCATGAAAAACTGTTTTTT. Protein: CASSFYRGHEKLFF.